The T cell receptor beta chain under discussion was sequenced for a study of blood T cell repertoires in COVID-19. The table lists this clone with a few counts. CDR3 length: 17 amino acids. With 4 bases clipped from V and 6 bases from J, the junction kept 11 bases outside the gene matches. CDR1 LGHDT and CDR2 YNNKEL come from the germline V gene (reference sequence). Measured with immunoSEQ multiplex PCR; TCRdb has only the in-frame clones, and not every one. This table holds about 200,000 clones, approximately 78% found once. The chain combines TRBV3-1 (or the pseudogene TRBV3-2) with TRBJ1-6, with TRBD1 matching 8 bases. This clonotype was sampled from a woman aged 80 or older with COVID-19, enrolled during active disease. Sequenced material: peripheral blood. CDR3 coding DNA: TGTGCCAGCAGCCCCTCTAGGGCAGGGGGCCTTAATTCACCCCTCCACTTT. Amino acids: CASSPSRAGGLNSPLHF.